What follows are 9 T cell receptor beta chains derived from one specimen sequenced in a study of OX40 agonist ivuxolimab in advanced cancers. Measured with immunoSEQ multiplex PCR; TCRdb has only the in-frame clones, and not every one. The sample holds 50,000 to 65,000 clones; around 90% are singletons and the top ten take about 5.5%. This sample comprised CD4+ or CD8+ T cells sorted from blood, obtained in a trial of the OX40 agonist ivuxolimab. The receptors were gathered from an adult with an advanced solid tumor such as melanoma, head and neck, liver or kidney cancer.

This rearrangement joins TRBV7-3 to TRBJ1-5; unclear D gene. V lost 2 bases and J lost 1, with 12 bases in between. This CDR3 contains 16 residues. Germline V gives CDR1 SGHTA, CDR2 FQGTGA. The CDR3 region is CASSLVGSQSNQPQHF. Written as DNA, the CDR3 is TGTGCCAGCAGCTTAGTAGGCAGCCAAAGCAATCAGCCCCAGCATTTT.

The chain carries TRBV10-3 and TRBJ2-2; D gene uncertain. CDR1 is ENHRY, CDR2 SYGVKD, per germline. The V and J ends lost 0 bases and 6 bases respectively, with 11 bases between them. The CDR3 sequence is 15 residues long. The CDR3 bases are TGTGCCATCAGTGAGTCCCCTGGGCTCCCCGGGGAGCTGTTTTTT. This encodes CAISESPGLPGELFF.

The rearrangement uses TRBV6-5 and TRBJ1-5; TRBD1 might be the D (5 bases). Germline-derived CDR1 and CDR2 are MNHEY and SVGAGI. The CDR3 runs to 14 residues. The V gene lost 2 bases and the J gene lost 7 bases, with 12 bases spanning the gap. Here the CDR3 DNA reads TGTGCCAGCAGTTACAGGACAATGGAGCAGCCCCAGCATTTT. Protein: CASSYRTMEQPQHF.

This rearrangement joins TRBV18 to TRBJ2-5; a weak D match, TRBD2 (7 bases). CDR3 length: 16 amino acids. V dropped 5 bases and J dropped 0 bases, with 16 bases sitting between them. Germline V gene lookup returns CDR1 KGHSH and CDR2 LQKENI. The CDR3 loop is CASSKRGGGDQETQYF. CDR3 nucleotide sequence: TGTGCCAGCTCAAAAAGGGGGGGAGGCGACCAAGAGACCCAGTACTTC.

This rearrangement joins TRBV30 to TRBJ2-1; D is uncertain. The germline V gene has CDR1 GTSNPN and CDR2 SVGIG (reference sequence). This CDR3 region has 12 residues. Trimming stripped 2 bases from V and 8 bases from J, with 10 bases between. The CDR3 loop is CAWSLNVDEQFF. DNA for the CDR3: TGTGCCTGGAGTCTCAACGTAGATGAGCAGTTCTTC.

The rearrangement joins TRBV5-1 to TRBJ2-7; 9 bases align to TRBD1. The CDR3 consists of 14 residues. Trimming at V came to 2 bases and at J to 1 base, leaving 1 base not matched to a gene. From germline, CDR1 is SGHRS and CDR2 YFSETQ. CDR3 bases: TGCGCCAGCAGCTTCGGACAGGGGTCCTACGAGCAGTACTTC. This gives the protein CASSFGQGSYEQYF.

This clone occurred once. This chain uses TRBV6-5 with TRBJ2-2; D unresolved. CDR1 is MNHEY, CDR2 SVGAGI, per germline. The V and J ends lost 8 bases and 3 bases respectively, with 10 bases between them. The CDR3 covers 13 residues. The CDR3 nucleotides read TGTGCCAGCCGTAGGACGGACACCGGGGAGCTGTTTTTT. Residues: CASRRTDTGELFF.

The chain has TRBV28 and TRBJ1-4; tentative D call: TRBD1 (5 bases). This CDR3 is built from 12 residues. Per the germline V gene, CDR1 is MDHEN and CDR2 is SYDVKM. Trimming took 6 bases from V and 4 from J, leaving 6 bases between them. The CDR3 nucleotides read TGTGCCAGCAGGGGGGTTAATGAAAAACTGTTTTTT. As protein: CASRGVNEKLFF.

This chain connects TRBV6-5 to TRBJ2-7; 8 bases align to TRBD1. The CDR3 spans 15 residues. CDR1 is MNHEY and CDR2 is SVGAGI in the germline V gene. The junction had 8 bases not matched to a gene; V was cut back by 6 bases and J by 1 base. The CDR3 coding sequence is TGTGCCAGCAGCCGGACAGGGACAGGATCCTACGAGCAGTACTTC. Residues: CASSRTGTGSYEQYF.